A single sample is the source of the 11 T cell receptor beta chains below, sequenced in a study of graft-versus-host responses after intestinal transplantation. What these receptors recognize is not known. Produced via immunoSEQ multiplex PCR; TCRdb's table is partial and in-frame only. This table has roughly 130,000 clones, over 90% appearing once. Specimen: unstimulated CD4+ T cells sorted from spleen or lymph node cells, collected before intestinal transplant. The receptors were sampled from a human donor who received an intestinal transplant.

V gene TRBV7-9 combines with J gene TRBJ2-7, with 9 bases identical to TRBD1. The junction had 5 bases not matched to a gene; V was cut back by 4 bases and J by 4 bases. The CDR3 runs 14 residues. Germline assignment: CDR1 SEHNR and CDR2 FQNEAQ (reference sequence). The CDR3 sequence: CASSYDRGSYEQYF. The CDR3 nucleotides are TGTGCCAGCAGCTATGACAGGGGGTCATACGAGCAGTACTTC.

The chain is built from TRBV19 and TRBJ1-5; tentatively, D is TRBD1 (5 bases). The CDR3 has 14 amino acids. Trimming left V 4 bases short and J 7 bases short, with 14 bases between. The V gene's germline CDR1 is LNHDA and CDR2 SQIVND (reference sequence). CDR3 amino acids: CASSRGPVKQPQHF. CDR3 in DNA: TGTGCCAGTAGTAGGGGCCCAGTAAAACAGCCCCAGCATTTT.

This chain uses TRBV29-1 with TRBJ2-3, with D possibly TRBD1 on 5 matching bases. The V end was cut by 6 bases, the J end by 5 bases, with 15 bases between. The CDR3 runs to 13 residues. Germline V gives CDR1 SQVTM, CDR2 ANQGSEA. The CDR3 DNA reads TGCAGCGTAGGCATGTTCACAGGAGATACGCAGTATTTT. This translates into CSVGMFTGDTQYF.

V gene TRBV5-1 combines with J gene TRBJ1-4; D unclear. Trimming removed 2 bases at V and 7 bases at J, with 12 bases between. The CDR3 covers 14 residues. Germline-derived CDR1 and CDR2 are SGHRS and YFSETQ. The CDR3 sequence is CASSLSIGGEKLFF. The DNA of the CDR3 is TGCGCCAGCAGCTTATCCATCGGCGGTGAAAAACTGTTTTTT.

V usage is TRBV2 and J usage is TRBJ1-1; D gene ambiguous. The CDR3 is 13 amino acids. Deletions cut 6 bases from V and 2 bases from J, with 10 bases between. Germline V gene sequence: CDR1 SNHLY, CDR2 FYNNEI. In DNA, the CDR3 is TGTGCCAGCAGATTGACACTCAACACTGAAGCTTTCTTT. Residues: CASRLTLNTEAFF.

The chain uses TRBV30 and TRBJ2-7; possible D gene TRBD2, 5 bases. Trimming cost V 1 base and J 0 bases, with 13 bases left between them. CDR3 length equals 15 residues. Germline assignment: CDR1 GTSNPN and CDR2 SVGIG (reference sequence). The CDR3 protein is CAWSGVDSSSYEQYF. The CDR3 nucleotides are TGTGCCTGGAGTGGCGTGGACTCGAGCTCCTACGAGCAGTACTTC.

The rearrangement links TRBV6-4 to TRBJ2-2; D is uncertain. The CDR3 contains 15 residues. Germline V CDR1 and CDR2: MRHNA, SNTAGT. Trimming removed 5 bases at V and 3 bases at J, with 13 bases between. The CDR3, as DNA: TGTGCCAGCAGTCCCTCAGCCGGCTACACCGGGGAGCTGTTTTTT. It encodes CASSPSAGYTGELFF.

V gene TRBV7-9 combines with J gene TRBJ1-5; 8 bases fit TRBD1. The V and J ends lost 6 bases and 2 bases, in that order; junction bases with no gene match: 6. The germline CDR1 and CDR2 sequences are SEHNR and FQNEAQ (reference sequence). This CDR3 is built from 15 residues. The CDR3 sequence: CASSPDRVGNQPQHF. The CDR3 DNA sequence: TGTGCCAGCAGTCCGGACAGGGTCGGCAATCAGCCCCAGCATTTT.

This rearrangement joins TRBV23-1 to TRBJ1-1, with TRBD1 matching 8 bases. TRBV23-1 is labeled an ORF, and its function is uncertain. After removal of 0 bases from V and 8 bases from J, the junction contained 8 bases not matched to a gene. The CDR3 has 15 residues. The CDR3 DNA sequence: TGCGCCAGCAGTCAATCAGGGACCCGGGACAGGGAAGCTTTCTTT. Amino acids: CASSQSGTRDREAFF.

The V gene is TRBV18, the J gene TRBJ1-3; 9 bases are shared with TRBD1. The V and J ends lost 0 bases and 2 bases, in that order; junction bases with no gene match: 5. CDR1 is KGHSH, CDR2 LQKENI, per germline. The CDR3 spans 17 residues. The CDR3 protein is CASSPPAQGAPGNTIYF. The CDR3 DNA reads TGTGCCAGCTCACCACCCGCACAGGGGGCGCCTGGAAACACCATATATTTT.

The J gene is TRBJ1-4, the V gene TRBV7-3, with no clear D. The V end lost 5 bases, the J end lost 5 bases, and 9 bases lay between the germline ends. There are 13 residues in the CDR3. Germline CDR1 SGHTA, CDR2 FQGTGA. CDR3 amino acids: CASSPGPNEKLFF. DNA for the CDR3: TGTGCCAGCAGCCCCGGGCCGAATGAAAAACTGTTTTTT.